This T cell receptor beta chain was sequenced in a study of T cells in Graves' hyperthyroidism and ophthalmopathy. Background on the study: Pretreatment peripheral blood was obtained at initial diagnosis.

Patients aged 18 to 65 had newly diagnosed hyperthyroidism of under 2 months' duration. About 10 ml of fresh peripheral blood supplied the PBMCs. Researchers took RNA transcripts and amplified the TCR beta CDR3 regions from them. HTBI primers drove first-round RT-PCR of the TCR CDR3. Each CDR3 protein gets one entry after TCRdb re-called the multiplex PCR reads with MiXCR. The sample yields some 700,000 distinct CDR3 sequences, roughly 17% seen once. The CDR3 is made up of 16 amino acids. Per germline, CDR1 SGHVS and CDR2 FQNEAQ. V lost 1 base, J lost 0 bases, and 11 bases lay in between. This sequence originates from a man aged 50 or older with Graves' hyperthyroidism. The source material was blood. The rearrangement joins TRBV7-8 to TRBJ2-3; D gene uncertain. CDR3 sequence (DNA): TGTGCCAGCAGCTTAGTATACTCTTCTAGCACAGATACGCAGTATTTT. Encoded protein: CASSLVYSSSTDTQYF.